The TCR beta chain under discussion was sequenced for a study of cytomegalovirus exposure and HLA in healthy donors. It was with 60 Vbeta and 13 Jbeta primers that the PCR ran. Sequencing used immunoSEQ multiplex PCR; TCRdb keeps in-frame clones, though not all of them. The table lists 87,000 or so clones, about four fifths of them singletons. CDR3 length: 14 residues. Germline V CDR1 and CDR2: SGHRS, YFSETQ. Deletions cut 4 bases from V and 1 base from J, with 11 bases between. The sample was PBMCs. This TCR derives from a woman in her 40s in good health and CMV-seronegative. This chain links TRBV5-1 with TRBJ1-1; the D is unclear. The CDR3 nucleotides read TGCGCCAGCAGCCCCCAGATCGCGAACACTGAAGCTTTCTTT. Protein: CASSPQIANTEAFF.